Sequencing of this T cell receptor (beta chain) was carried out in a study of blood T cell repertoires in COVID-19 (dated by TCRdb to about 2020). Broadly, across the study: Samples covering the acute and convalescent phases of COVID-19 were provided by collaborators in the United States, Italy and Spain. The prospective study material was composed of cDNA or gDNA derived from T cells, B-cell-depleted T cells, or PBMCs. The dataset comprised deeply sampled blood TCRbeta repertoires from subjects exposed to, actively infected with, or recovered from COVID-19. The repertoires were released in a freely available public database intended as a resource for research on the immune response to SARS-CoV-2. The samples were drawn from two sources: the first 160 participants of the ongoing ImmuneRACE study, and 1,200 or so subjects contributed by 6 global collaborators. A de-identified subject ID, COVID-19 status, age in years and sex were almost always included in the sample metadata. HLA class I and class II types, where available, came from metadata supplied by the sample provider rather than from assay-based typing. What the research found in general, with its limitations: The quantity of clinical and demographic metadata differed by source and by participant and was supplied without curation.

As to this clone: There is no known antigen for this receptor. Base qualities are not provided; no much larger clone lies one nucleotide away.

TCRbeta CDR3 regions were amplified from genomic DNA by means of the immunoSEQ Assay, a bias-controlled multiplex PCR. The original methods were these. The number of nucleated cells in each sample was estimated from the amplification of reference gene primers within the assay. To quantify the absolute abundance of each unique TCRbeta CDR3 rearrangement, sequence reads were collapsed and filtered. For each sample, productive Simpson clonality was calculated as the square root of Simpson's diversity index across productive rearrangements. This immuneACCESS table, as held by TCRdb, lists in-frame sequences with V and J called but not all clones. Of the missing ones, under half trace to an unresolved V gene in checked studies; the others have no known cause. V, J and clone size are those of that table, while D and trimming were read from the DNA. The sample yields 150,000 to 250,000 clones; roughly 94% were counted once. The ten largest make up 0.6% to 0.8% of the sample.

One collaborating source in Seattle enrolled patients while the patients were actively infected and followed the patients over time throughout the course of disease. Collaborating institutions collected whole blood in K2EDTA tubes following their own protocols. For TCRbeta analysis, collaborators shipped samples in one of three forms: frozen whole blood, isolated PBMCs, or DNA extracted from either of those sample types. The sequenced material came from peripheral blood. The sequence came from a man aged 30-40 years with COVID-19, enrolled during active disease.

This receptor has the CDR3 CASAGQGYTEAFF. The DNA is TGCGCCAGCGCGGGACAGGGTTACACTGAAGCTTTCTTT. The chain is assembled from TRBV10-1 and TRBJ1-1, with TRBD1 identical over 9 junction bases. According to the germline V gene (reference sequence), CDR1 reads WNHNN and CDR2 reads SYGVQD. The CDR3 holds 13 amino acids from the cysteine to the phenylalanine. The CDR3 DNA has 39 bases and is translated from base 1. V and J are trimmed by 8 bases and 3 bases, and the gene matches miss 4 bases of the junction.